These 18 T cell receptor beta chains were all obtained from the same sample, sequenced in a study of radiation and T cells in renal cell carcinoma (dated by TCRdb to between 2020 and 2021). The method was the immunoSEQ multiplex PCR assay. This is the immuneACCESS table as TCRdb keeps it, with only in-frame sequences that have V and J called. A part of the clones is gone; compared with another copy, unresolved V genes explain less than half, and the rest is unexplained. Here the sample has roughly 130,000 clones; approximately 78% occur a single time. 1.5% to 2% of the sample is in the top ten clones. Interpreted using the paper, the time point label stands for: blood 2 weeks post-SBRT. What this sample's treatment or condition label stands for: 15 Gy SBRT to primary tumor, nephrectomy 4 weeks later. Sequenced here: blood, sampled from a patient whose treatment included radiotherapy and nephrectomy. All receptors derive from a woman aged 55 to 70 with renal cell carcinoma.

This clone was seen a handful of times. The chain employs TRBV2 and TRBJ1-1; no reliable D call. The V and J ends lost 5 bases and 1 base respectively, with 14 bases between them. CDR3 length: 15 residues. Germline assignment: CDR1 SNHLY and CDR2 FYNNEI. The CDR3: CASSKVTFANTEAFF. DNA of the CDR3: TGTGCCAGCAGTAAGGTGACCTTTGCGAACACTGAAGCTTTCTTT.

The chain is built from TRBV6-4 and TRBJ1-1; maybe TRBD1 (5 bases). From germline, CDR1 is MRHNA and CDR2 SNTAGT. Trimming left V 6 bases short and J 5 bases short, with 16 bases between. The CDR3 has 14 residues. The CDR3 region has the DNA TGTGCCAGCAGGGGGGAGGGTTCGGAAACTGAAGCTTTCTTT. Encoded protein: CASRGEGSETEAFF.

The chain uses TRBV11-2 and TRBJ2-1; the D gene is possibly TRBD1 (5 bases). CDR1 and CDR2 (germline): SGHAT, FQNNGV. Between the trimmed V and J ends, which lost 0 bases and 8 bases, there was a span of 14 bases. The CDR3 covers 15 residues. The CDR3 region is CASSLDVGAWYEQFF. The CDR3 DNA follows: TGTGCCAGCAGCTTAGATGTAGGGGCTTGGTATGAGCAGTTCTTC.

The chain employs TRBV5-1 and TRBJ2-5; the match to TRBD2 covers 12 bases. After removal of 0 bases from V and 2 bases from J, the junction contained 5 bases not matched to a gene. This CDR3 is built from 17 residues. Germline CDR1 reads SGHRS; CDR2 reads YFSETQ. CDR3 sequence reads: CASSLALTSGSQETQYF. As DNA, the CDR3 is TGCGCCAGCAGCTTGGCCTTGACTAGCGGGAGTCAAGAGACCCAGTACTTC. Full variable domain (rest looked up from reference TRBV5-1 and TRBJ2-5): KAGVTQTPRYLIKTRGQQVTLSCSPISGHRSVSWYQQTPGQGLQFLFEYFSETQRNKGNFPGRFSGRQFSNSRSEMNVSTLELGDSALYLCASSLALTSGSQETQYFGPGTRLLVL.

The chain couples TRBV19 to TRBJ1-6; D call uncertain. The CDR3 is 16 residues long. Germline loops: CDR1 LNHDA, CDR2 SQIVND (reference sequence). V lost 3 bases and J lost 0, with 9 bases in between. In nucleotides, the CDR3 is TGTGCCAGTAGTATGAGGGAGAGCTCCTATAATTCACCCCTCCACTTT. It translates to CASSMRESSYNSPLHF.

The chain carries TRBV27 and TRBJ1-3, with D maybe TRBD1 (5 bases). Germline V gene sequence: CDR1 MNHEY, CDR2 SMNVEV (reference sequence). Between the trimmed V and J ends, which lost 0 bases and 5 bases, there was a span of 17 bases. This CDR3 comprises 17 residues. CDR3 sequence: CASSLSTAAGSRNTIYF. The CDR3 bases are TGTGCCAGCAGTTTATCGACGGCGGCAGGGTCTCGAAACACCATATATTTT.

This clone has a handful of counts. The chain couples TRBV30 to TRBJ1-1, with D unresolved. The germline CDR1 and CDR2 sequences are GTSNPN and SVGIG (reference sequence). CDR3 length: 14 residues. V lost 3 bases to trimming and J lost 1 base, with 12 bases between them. In DNA, the CDR3 is TGTGCCTGGAGGAATAGGGCAAGGAACACTGAAGCTTTCTTT. It is translated as CAWRNRARNTEAFF.

The chain combines TRBV2 with TRBJ2-2; 13 bases agree with TRBD2. With V trimmed by 4 bases and J by 6 bases, 5 bases remained unmatched. Germline V CDR1 and CDR2: SNHLY, FYNNEI. There are 16 residues in the CDR3. Here the CDR3 reads CASSAKLAGGPGELFF. For the CDR3, the DNA is TGTGCCAGCAGTGCCAAACTAGCGGGGGGGCCCGGGGAGCTGTTTTTT.

The rearrangement links TRBV4-3 to TRBJ1-2; no clear D gene. Between the trimmed V and J ends, which lost 3 bases and 1 base, there was a span of 6 bases. The CDR3 runs to 13 residues. Germline V gene sequence: CDR1 LGHNA, CDR2 YSLEER. For the CDR3, the DNA is TGCGCCAGCAGCCAGGGGTTTAACTATGGCTACACCTTC. It specifies CASSQGFNYGYTF.

The chain combines TRBV2 with TRBJ1-1; possibly TRBD1 for D (6 bases). The germline CDR1 and CDR2 sequences are SNHLY and FYNNEI. Trimming took 4 bases from V and 1 from J, leaving 10 bases between them. The CDR3 contains 14 residues. The CDR3 sequence: CASSAGQKNTEAFF. CDR3 nucleotide sequence: TGTGCCAGCAGTGCGGGACAAAAGAACACTGAAGCTTTCTTT.

The chain links TRBV6-1 to TRBJ2-7, with 7 bases that match TRBD1. CDR3 length equals 15 residues. The germline V gene has CDR1 MNHNS and CDR2 SASEGT. J lost 2 bases, V lost 2 bases, and 6 bases had no gene match. In nucleotides, the CDR3 is TGTGCCAGCAGTGAACTGAGGGACAGAGCCTACGAGCAGTACTTC. Its translation is CASSELRDRAYEQYF.

The rearrangement joins TRBV28 to TRBJ1-3; 7 nucleotides match TRBD1. The germline gives CDR1 MDHEN, CDR2 SYDVKM. This CDR3 is 17 amino acids long. Trimming cost V 6 bases and J 0 bases; bases outside gene matches: 11. CDR3 DNA: TGTGCCAGCAGCGGGGGGGGACAGCAGTTCTCTGGAAACACCATATATTTT. Protein: CASSGGGQQFSGNTIYF. The complete variable domain, with remaining parts taken from reference TRBV28 and TRBJ1-3, reads DVKVTQSSRYLVKRTGEKVFLECVQDMDHENMFWYRQDPGLGLRLIYFSYDVKMKEKGDIPEGYSVSREKKERFSLILESASTNQTSMYLCASSGGGQQFSGNTIYFGEGSWLTVV.

V usage is TRBV6-1 and J usage is TRBJ1-4, with unresolved D. Germline V gives CDR1 MNHNS, CDR2 SASEGT. This CDR3 contains 14 residues. The V gene lost 7 bases and the J gene lost 8 bases, with 17 bases spanning the gap. The DNA for the CDR3 is TGTGCCAGCACGGCTGGCTCTGGAAGGGAAAAACTGTTTTTT. This encodes CASTAGSGREKLFF.

The chain has TRBV5-1 and TRBJ2-7; tentatively, D is TRBD2 (7 bases). V dropped 0 bases and J dropped 11 bases, with 15 bases sitting between them. Germline V gene lookup returns CDR1 SGHRS and CDR2 YFSETQ. The CDR3 spans 13 residues. The CDR3 DNA is TGCGCCAGCAGCTTGGCAGAAGGGGGAGGGGAGTACTTC. This gives the protein CASSLAEGGGEYF.

This chain uses TRBV9 with TRBJ2-1, with TRBD2 matching 9 bases. The length of the CDR3 is 16 residues. V trimming: 4 bases; J trimming: 9 bases; junction bases outside the gene matches: 14. In germline, CDR1 is SGDLS, CDR2 YYNGEE. The CDR3 reads CASSPPRVAGEGEQFF. The CDR3 DNA sequence: TGTGCCAGCAGCCCTCCGCGGGTAGCGGGGGAGGGTGAGCAGTTCTTC. Full variable domain (missing parts from reference TRBV9 and TRBJ2-1): DSGVTQTPKHLITATGQRVTLRCSPRSGDLSVYWYQQSLDQGLQFLIQYYNGEERAKGNILERFSAQQFPDLHSELNLSSLELGDSALYFCASSPPRVAGEGEQFFGPGTRLTVL.

The rearrangement joins TRBV28 to TRBJ1-2; possible D gene TRBD1, 6 bases. Trimming removed 5 bases from V and 3 bases from J, with 16 bases in between. CDR1 MDHEN and CDR2 SYDVKM come from the germline V gene. This CDR3 spans 15 amino acids. The CDR3 nucleotides are TGTGCCAGCAGTGGTTCTCAGGGGTACTACTATGGCTACACCTTC. Its protein is CASSGSQGYYYGYTF.

This rearrangement joins TRBV5-5 to TRBJ2-7, with D hard to call. The germline V and J ends were trimmed by 0 bases and 2 bases, with 9 bases remaining between them. The CDR3 consists of 14 residues. Germline CDR1 reads SGHKS; CDR2 reads YYEKEE (reference sequence). CDR3 DNA: TGTGCCAGCAGCTTGGGCCCCACCACCTACGAGCAGTACTTC. Translating gives CASSLGPTTYEQYF.

The chain has TRBV28 and TRBJ1-1; D gene ambiguous. This CDR3 region has 12 residues. Germline CDR1 is MDHEN and CDR2 is SYDVKM. V lost 3 bases and J 6 bases, leaving 8 bases between the germline ends. CDR3 protein: CASSFISSEAFF. In nucleotides, the CDR3 is TGTGCCAGCAGTTTTATAAGCTCTGAAGCTTTCTTT.